The source of this T cell receptor (beta chain) is a study of T cell repertoires in cytomegalovirus infection. The overall study: Both a matching HLA type and CMV infection were indicated by public TCR beta signatures.

Germline CDR1 is SGHNT and CDR2 is YYREEE (reference sequence). The CDR3 has 13 amino acids. V lost 2 bases and J 6 bases, leaving 9 bases between the germline ends. A single record per CDR3 protein comes from TCRdb applying MiXCR to the reads. Here the sample spans hundreds of thousands of distinct CDR3 sequences, 31% being singletons. At least ten counts were recorded for this clonotype. The target antigen is unknown. The rearrangement links TRBV5-4 to TRBJ2-1; no clear D. The TCR was taken from a human donor in good health (CMV status not recorded). Some clones in this sample may be carry-over from other donors' samples. Specimen: cultured CD8+ T cells from PBMCs, collected from culture after CMV antigen stimulation. CDR3 sequence: CASSLGGSNEQFF. In DNA, the CDR3 is TGTGCCAGCAGCTTAGGCGGCAGCAATGAGCAGTTCTTC.